Listed below are T cell receptor beta chains from one sample, sequenced in a study of blood T cell repertoires in COVID-19. Some clones are missing from TCRdb's copy, which holds only in-frame ones; the method was immunoSEQ multiplex PCR. Counted here are about 130,000 clones, roughly four fifths occurring once; the ten biggest clones make up 7% to 10%. The sample taken for sequencing was PBMCs or T cells enriched from blood (not recorded which). Receptors originate from a man in his fifties who had recovered from COVID-19. Each CDR3 is given with its conserved first and last residue.

j_call	v_call	cdr3_aa
TRBJ1-5	TRBV15	CATSRDGQDLKHF
TRBJ2-3	TRBV6-2/TRBV6-3	CASSYGDSGRDTQYF
TRBJ1-5	TRBV4-2	CASSQNRGKDSNQPQHF
TRBJ1-4	TRBV6-5	CASRPGQGRNEKLFF
TRBJ1-5	TRBV9	CASSAGQGYQPQHF
TRBJ1-5	TRBV15	CATSDRDRGPGQPQHF
TRBJ1-6	TRBV27	CASSPLTGMSSYNSPLHF
TRBJ1-5	TRBV19	CASSIQSHRGGQPQHF
TRBJ1-2	TRBV6-5	CASTDRPDYGYTF
TRBJ1-1	TRBV11-2	CASSLKTGTDNTEAFF
TRBJ1-1	TRBV19	CASSSQGIEAFF
TRBJ2-3	TRBV19	CASSIDRVPRADTQYF
TRBJ2-7	TRBV30	CAWSYVQRSSYEQYF
TRBJ1-1	TRBV7-2	CASSFDRWNTEAFF
TRBJ2-1	TRBV24-1	CATSDAYRSSYNEQFF
TRBJ2-7	TRBV6-2/TRBV6-3	CASSYPPRGIHEQYF
TRBJ1-3	TRBV10-1	CASSGTVTGNTIYF
TRBJ2-2	TRBV19	CATGTSSRVTGELFF
TRBJ1-6	TRBV7-2	CASSLPTGLVSPLHF
TRBJ2-7	TRBV28	CASSLNSGAEQYF
TRBJ2-7	TRBV5-1	CASSLDPTGQGHYEQYF
TRBJ1-1	TRBV11-1	CASSVDDRVTEAFF
TRBJ2-7	TRBV7-8	CASSLVSGVGEQYF
TRBJ1-6	TRBV6-5	CASSYRGTGGSPLHF
TRBJ1-2	TRBV7-2	CASRTMRGPTNYGYTF
TRBJ2-7	TRBV12-3/TRBV12-4	CASRTDRIHEQYF
TRBJ2-3	TRBV19	CASSPPGLAGGNAGTDTQYF
TRBJ2-5	TRBV9	CASSVRGSETQYF
TRBJ1-1	TRBV3-1/TRBV3-2	CASSRGQIDTEAFF
TRBJ2-1	TRBV28	CASTPGQGSYNEQFF
TRBJ2-2	TRBV30	CAWTGGNTGELFF
TRBJ2-7	TRBV12-3/TRBV12-4	CASSGGIGLEQYF
TRBJ2-2	TRBV13	CASSPLAPGLRTGELFF
TRBJ1-2	TRBV5-1	CASSFTLRARVDGYTF
TRBJ2-2	TRBV11-3	CASSFSAGPNTGELFF
TRBJ1-5	TRBV2	CASSATGLHQPQHF
TRBJ1-2	TRBV27	CASSYSGAYGYTF
TRBJ2-6	TRBV7-2	CASTQRTGGVVSGANVLTF
TRBJ2-7	TRBV12-3/TRBV12-4	CASSLASGYEQYF
TRBJ1-1	TRBV27	CASSLRPGGTEAFF
TRBJ1-4	TRBV30	CAWKLRTGASNEKLFF
TRBJ1-2	TRBV11-2	CASSSPGHLSGYTF
TRBJ1-1	TRBV6-4	CASSRRAETEAFF
TRBJ1-1	TRBV4-3	CASSQVRGQNTEAFF
TRBJ2-3	TRBV27	CASSPPTSGGARDTQYF
TRBJ1-2	TRBV4-3	CASSQRSTGNGYTF
TRBJ1-6	TRBV27	CASSRPGTGLSPLHF
TRBJ1-1	TRBV11-1	CASSFWDSSNTEAFF
TRBJ1-1	TRBV12-5	CASGLIQGMNTEAFF
TRBJ1-3	TRBV30	CACSRGGSGNTIYF
TRBJ2-1	TRBV7-8	CASSFDSYNEQFF
TRBJ1-3	TRBV6-5	CASRDIGNTIYF
TRBJ2-6	TRBV10-3	CAISESAGFSGANVLTF
TRBJ1-5	TRBV18	CASSPLGGSGNQPQHF
TRBJ2-5	TRBV7-7	CASSPRLAGDQETQYF